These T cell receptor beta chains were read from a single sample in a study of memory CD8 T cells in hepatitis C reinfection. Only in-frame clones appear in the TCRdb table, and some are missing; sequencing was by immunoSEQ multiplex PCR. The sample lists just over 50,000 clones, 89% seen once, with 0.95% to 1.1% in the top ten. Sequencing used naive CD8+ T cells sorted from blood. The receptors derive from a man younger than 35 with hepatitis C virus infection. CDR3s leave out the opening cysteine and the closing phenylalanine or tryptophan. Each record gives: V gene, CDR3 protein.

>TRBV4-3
ASSQGTGKYEQF
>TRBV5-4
ASSLRQDQETQY
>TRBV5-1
ASSLRLAGRTDTQY
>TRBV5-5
ASSFSKGVHNEQF
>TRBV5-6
ASNGEAGTSVYEQY
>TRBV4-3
ASSQGGGATDTQY
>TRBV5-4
ASSTGTYYGYT
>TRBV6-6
ASSLRTGAYEQY
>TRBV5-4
ASSLAGAGQETQY
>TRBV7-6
ASSRNAGDLGGRNTGELF
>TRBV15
ATSYGIAKNIQY
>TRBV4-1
ASSPRTGGPSYNEQF
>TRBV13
ASSAWTSGIRSWNEQF
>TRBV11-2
ASSGGGVAGGPRETQY
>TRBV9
ASSAGGSVADTQY
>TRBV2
ASSEALQGSVFEQY
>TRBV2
ASSEGQRGNQPQH
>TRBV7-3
ASSRREREANTGELF
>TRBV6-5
ASSYGAGGPHEQY
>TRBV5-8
ASRDRQGNNSPLH
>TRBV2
ASSGTGGGNTIY
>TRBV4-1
ASSPREGVSEKLF
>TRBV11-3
ASSSRDREGDEQF
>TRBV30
AWSGGLSIGEQF
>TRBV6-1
ASTGGVTTGELF
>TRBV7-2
ASSPQGPNTEAF
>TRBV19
ASSDSTEQF
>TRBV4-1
ASSQPQQNTEAF
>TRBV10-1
ASSEKGQPGGYT
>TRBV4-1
ASSQGRQGANTGELF
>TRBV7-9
ASIDPGGTDTQY
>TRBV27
ASSLIGRTEAF
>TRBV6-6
ASSYDRPTGELF
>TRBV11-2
ASSSQGGYNEQF
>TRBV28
ASSLLEAFYGYT
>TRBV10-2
ASSTTNTGELF
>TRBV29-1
SVRTGDYEQY
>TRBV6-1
ASNAGTGFTGELF
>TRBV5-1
ASSPGTASTDTQY
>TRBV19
ASSISGSFSGANVLT
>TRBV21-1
ASSQTQGTSSYNEQF
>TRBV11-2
ASSFDGFGLAGGEQY
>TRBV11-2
ASSLGDSYNEQF
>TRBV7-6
ASSTGANTGELF
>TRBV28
ASSKGVGGYEQY
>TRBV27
ASSGLAGGSDTQY
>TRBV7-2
ASSLTGTFDEQF
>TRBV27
ASSLYAGGNTEAF
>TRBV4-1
ASSLAGGVGGAHNEQF
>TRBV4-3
ASSQDSGGYNEQF
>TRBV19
ASSADRGGNAEAF
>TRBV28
ASRPDRISGNTIY
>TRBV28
ASSLRDRWSHEQY
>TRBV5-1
ASSSPSEGERSDTQY
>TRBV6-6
ASSYLATMNTEAF
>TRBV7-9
ASSSSGPRGEKLF
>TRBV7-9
ASSSTTGAYNEQF